A selection of T cell receptor beta chains follows, all from one sample in a study of blood T cell repertoires in COVID-19. The protocol was immunoSEQ multiplex PCR, while the TCRdb copy is restricted to in-frame clones and leaves out a portion. The sample lists roughly 400,000 clones, 80% to 90% occurring once. The specimen was PBMCs or T cells enriched from blood (not recorded which). The receptor source for this set is a man younger than 40 who had recovered from COVID-19. Each CDR3 is given with its conserved first and last residue. The order of the fields is D gene, clone size, V gene, J gene, CDR3 length, CDR3 DNA, CDR3 protein. A D gene is named only where the DNA matches it firmly. Clone size is not always given. Where it is, it says once, few, many or a class for expanded clones.

>-|-|TRBV5-1|TRBJ1-1|14
TGCGCCAGCAGCGCCCTACAGGGGAACACTGAAGCTTTCTTT
CASSALQGNTEAFF
>-|once|TRBV12-3/TRBV12-4|TRBJ1-2|12
TGTGCCAGCTCGTCAGGGAGGGATGGCTACACCTTC
CASSSGRDGYTF
>-|-|TRBV5-6|TRBJ2-5|12
TGTGCCAGCAGCTTATCTTTAGAGACCCAGTACTTC
CASSLSLETQYF
>-|-|TRBV28|TRBJ2-1|11
TGTGCCAGCAGCTATTACAATGAGCAGTTCTTC
CASSYYNEQFF
>-|once|TRBV28|TRBJ2-7|12
TGTGCCAGCAGGCGAGCTGCATACGAGCAGTACTTC
CASRRAAYEQYF
>-|once|TRBV3-1/TRBV3-2|TRBJ1-1|15
TGTGCCAGCAGCCCCCGGGATAAGGGGAACACTGAAGCTTTCTTT
CASSPRDKGNTEAFF
>-|once|TRBV5-1|TRBJ2-7|12
TGCGCCAGCAGCCCCCCAGGTTATGAGCAGTACTTC
CASSPPGYEQYF
>TRBD1|-|TRBV28|TRBJ1-2|16
TGTGCCAGCAGTTTATTACCGACAGGGGTTCGCGGTGGCTACACCTTC
CASSLLPTGVRGGYTF
>-|-|TRBV7-9|TRBJ2-1|16
TGTGCCAGCAGCTTAGGGGGCCAATACCCCTACAATGAGCAGTTCTTC
CASSLGGQYPYNEQFF
>TRBD1|-|TRBV18|TRBJ1-1|17
TGTGCCAGCTCACAAATCCGGGACAGGTTCGTGAACACTGAAGCTTTCTTT
CASSQIRDRFVNTEAFF
>-|-|TRBV5-1|TRBJ2-5|15
TGCGCCAGCAGCTTGGCTGGGAGCGACTCGGAGACCCAGTACTTC
CASSLAGSDSETQYF
>TRBD2|-|TRBV7-2|TRBJ2-1|16
TGTGCCAGCAGCTTAGTTAGCGGGAGAACCTACAATGAGCAGTTCTTC
CASSLVSGRTYNEQFF
>-|-|TRBV28|TRBJ2-7|12
TGTGCCAGCAGTTCAGGCGCTTACGAGCAGTACTTC
CASSSGAYEQYF
>-|-|TRBV7-9|TRBJ1-2|12
TGTGCCAGCAGCCGAAGCGGGGATGGCTACACCTTC
CASSRSGDGYTF
>-|few|TRBV1|TRBJ2-7|14
TGCACCAGCAGCCGAGGCGGGAGGGCCTACGAGCAGTACTTC
CTSSRGGRAYEQYF
>-|-|TRBV30|TRBJ1-1|14
TGTGCCTGGAGTGTATTGGGAGGTGGTATTGAAGCTTTCTTT
CAWSVLGGGIEAFF
>-|-|TRBV7-3|TRBJ2-3|15
TGTGCCAGCAGCTTACCTACCGGGGGGCAGGATACGCAGTATTTT
CASSLPTGGQDTQYF
>-|-|TRBV5-5|TRBJ1-6|13
TGTGCCAGCTCCGGGACTGGGAATTCACCCCTCCACTTT
CASSGTGNSPLHF
>-|-|TRBV28|TRBJ1-6|14
TGTGCCAGCAGTTTGGAGTGGACCGGAGGATCCCTCCACTTT
CASSLEWTGGSLHF
>-|-|TRBV19|TRBJ1-5|15
TGTGCCAGTAGTAAAGTTACAACAAATAATCAGCCCCAGCATTTT
CASSKVTTNNQPQHF
>-|-|TRBV6-1|TRBJ1-5|16
TGTGCCAGCAGTGTTACTAGGGCGGCAGTGGGCCAGCCCCAGCATTTT
CASSVTRAAVGQPQHF
>TRBD1|-|TRBV9|TRBJ1-2|13
TGTGCCAGCAGCTCTGACAGGGGTGCTGGCTACACCTTC
CASSSDRGAGYTF
>-|-|TRBV10-1|TRBJ2-2|13
TGCGCCAGCAAGAGTCAGGGGGGCGGGGAGCTGTTTTTT
CASKSQGGGELFF
>-|-|TRBV3-1/TRBV3-2|TRBJ2-5|14
TGTGCCAGCAGCCTAGCTTCCAACCGAGGGACCCAGTACTTC
CASSLASNRGTQYF
>TRBD2|-|TRBV29-1|TRBJ2-1|15
TGCAGCGTTGTGTGTAGCGGGCCTGCCTACAATGAGCAGTTCTTC
CSVVCSGPAYNEQFF